The 11 T cell receptor beta chains listed next were all sequenced from one sample in a study of cytomegalovirus exposure and HLA in healthy donors. PCR amplification relied on 60 Vbeta primers (plus 13 Jbeta primers). Some clones are missing from TCRdb's copy, which holds only in-frame ones; the method was immunoSEQ multiplex PCR. The sample holds under 200,000 clones, about 64% seen once. The sequenced material came from PBMCs. The receptors derive from a man in his fifties or sixties in good health and CMV-seronegative.

V is TRBV5-1 and J is TRBJ2-3; perhaps TRBD2 as D (7 bases). V lost 0 bases, J lost 2 bases, and 19 bases lay in between. Germline lookup yields CDR1 SGHRS and CDR2 YFSETQ. The CDR3 consists of 18 residues. The DNA for the CDR3 is TGCGCCAGCAGCTTGGGGGACCTTATGCGGGGGCCCACAGATACGCAGTATTTT. It yields the protein CASSLGDLMRGPTDTQYF.

V usage is TRBV6-6 and J usage is TRBJ1-3; 7 bases map to TRBD1. Germline trimming cut 5 bases from V and 4 bases from J; bases unmatched to any gene: 5. This CDR3 comprises 14 residues. CDR1 is MNHNY, CDR2 SVGAGI, per germline (reference sequence). CDR3 DNA: TGTGCCAGCAGTCGGGACAGTGCCGGAAACACCATATATTTT. Its translation is CASSRDSAGNTIYF.

The chain combines TRBV19 with TRBJ2-3; 13 positions agree with TRBD2. The ends lost 3 bases at V and 7 bases at J; junction bases unmatched: 7. There are 16 residues in the CDR3. CDR1 and CDR2 from the germline V gene are LNHDA and SQIVND (reference sequence). The CDR3 coding sequence is TGTGCCAGTAGTATGGAGACTAGCGGGGGGTTATATACGCAGTATTTT. Protein: CASSMETSGGLYTQYF.

The chain couples TRBV2 to TRBJ1-1; 8 bases line up with TRBD1. CDR3 length equals 13 residues. After removal of 8 bases from V and 0 bases from J, the junction contained 2 bases not matched to a gene. CDR1 is SNHLY, CDR2 FYNNEI, per germline. The CDR3 DNA reads TGTGCCAGCGGACAGGGTCTGAACACTGAAGCTTTCTTT. Its translation is CASGQGLNTEAFF.

This chain links TRBV7-2 with TRBJ1-2; 9 nucleotides agree with TRBD1. The germline gives CDR1 SGHTA, CDR2 FQGNSA. The CDR3 has 17 amino acids. After removal of 7 bases from V and 3 bases from J, the junction contained 15 bases not matched to a gene. CDR3 region: CASTRPTGGGFDYGYTF. The CDR3 nucleotides read TGTGCCAGCACCCGGCCGACAGGGGGAGGGTTCGACTATGGCTACACCTTC.

This clone was counted a single time. V is TRBV5-1 and J is TRBJ2-4; D unresolved. V gave up 3 bases and J gave up 0 bases, with 10 bases separating them. The CDR3 sequence is 15 residues long. Looked up from germline, CDR1 is SGHRS and CDR2 is YFSETQ. In DNA, the CDR3 is TGCGCCAGCAGCTCGTACAGTGGAGCCAAAAACATTCAGTACTTC. It specifies CASSSYSGAKNIQYF.

The CDR3 nucleotides are TGCGCCAGCAGCTTGGGAGGGAGAGATACGCAGTATTTT. This sequence encodes CASSLGGRDTQYF. The V and J genes are TRBV5-1 and TRBJ2-3, with D maybe TRBD2 (5 bases). Trimming pared 0 bases from V and 5 bases from J, leaving 7 bases between. Germline V lookup: CDR1 SGHRS, CDR2 YFSETQ. This CDR3 region has 13 residues.

The chain couples TRBV6-6 to TRBJ1-6, with 8 bases aligning to TRBD1. The V gene's germline CDR1 is MNHNY and CDR2 SVGAGI (reference sequence). Germline trimming cut 7 bases from V and 7 bases from J; bases unmatched to any gene: 12. The CDR3 is 16 residues long. The CDR3 coding sequence is TGTGCCAGCACAGAGGCTGACAGGGGTGTAAATTCACCCCTCCACTTT. Protein product: CASTEADRGVNSPLHF.

This chain uses TRBV7-9 with TRBJ1-2, with a possible D match to TRBD1 (5 bases). V was shortened by 0 bases and J by 4 bases, with 15 bases between the two germline ends. Germline values: CDR1 SEHNR, CDR2 FQNEAQ (reference sequence). The CDR3 consists of 16 residues. CDR3 region: CASSLALPRVGYGYTF. DNA for the CDR3: TGTGCCAGCAGCTTAGCGCTCCCCAGGGTCGGCTATGGCTACACCTTC.

The rearrangement uses TRBV15 and TRBJ1-2; the D gene is possibly TRBD1 (6 bases). The CDR3 is 13 amino acids. The germline CDR1 and CDR2 sequences are LNHNV and YYDKDF (reference sequence). Trimming removed 1 base from V and 8 bases from J, with 11 bases in between. The CDR3 DNA reads TGTGCCACCAGCAGAGGAGGGGGGGAAGGCTACACCTTC. Translation: CATSRGGGEGYTF.

The rearrangement links TRBV5-1 to TRBJ2-1, with D tentatively TRBD2 (6 bases). Trimming cost V 2 bases and J 4 bases, with 13 bases left between them. Germline V gives CDR1 SGHRS, CDR2 YFSETQ. The CDR3 extends over 15 amino acids. CDR3 sequence reads: CASSFFAGLYNEQFF. Written as DNA, the CDR3 is TGCGCCAGCAGCTTCTTTGCGGGGCTTTACAATGAGCAGTTCTTC.